The 21 T cell receptor beta chains below were found in one sample sequenced in a study of blood T cells in healthy people across ages. PCR was performed a second time for about 7 to 11 cycles using a sample-barcoded 5' primer and a J-beta primer mix. TCRdb reanalysed the 5' RACE reads using MiXCR and keeps one entry per CDR3 protein. The sample has around 940,000 distinct CDR3 sequences, roughly half seen once; the top ten hold roughly 23%. Sequenced sample: blood. The receptors originated from a woman aged 55-70 years in good health.

This clonotype was observed many times. The rearrangement uses TRBV7-8 and TRBJ2-7; tentatively, D is TRBD1 (6 bases). The CDR3 is 14 residues long. Trimming took 5 bases from V and 2 from J, leaving 13 bases between them. Germline assignment: CDR1 SGHVS and CDR2 FQNEAQ. The CDR3 sequence is CASSPHRVTYEQYF. CDR3 coding DNA: TGTGCCAGCAGCCCACACAGGGTGACCTACGAGCAGTACTTC.

The chain joins TRBV7-2 to TRBJ2-7; D perhaps matches TRBD1 (7 bases). This CDR3 is built from 15 residues. Germline lookup yields CDR1 SGHTA and CDR2 FQGNSA. V gave up 6 bases and J gave up 5 bases, with 20 bases separating them. In DNA, the CDR3 is TGTGCCAGCAGTTCCCACACCAGGGGGGCTCACGAGCAGTACTTC. It translates to CASSSHTRGAHEQYF. The full variable domain, with the rest looked up from reference TRBV7-2 and TRBJ2-7, is GAGVSQSPSNKVTEKGKDVELRCDPISGHTALYWYRQSLGQGLEFLIYFQGNSAPDKSGLPSDRFSAERTGGSVSTLTIQRTQQEDSAVYLCASSSHTRGAHEQYFGPGTRLTVT.

Only one count was recorded for this clonotype. The genes are TRBV20-1 and TRBJ2-7; D tentatively fits TRBD1 or TRBD2 (6 bases each). Germline lookup yields CDR1 DFQATT and CDR2 SNEGSKA (reference sequence). The CDR3 covers 13 residues. V was pared by 6 bases and J by 6 bases, with 18 bases between. CDR3 nucleotides: TGCAGTGCCGCGGGACAAGGGTTGCGCGAGCAGTACTTC. This sequence encodes CSAAGQGLREQYF.

The chain combines TRBV7-9 with TRBJ1-2; perhaps TRBD1 as D (5 bases). The V gene's germline CDR1 is SEHNR and CDR2 FQNEAQ (reference sequence). The CDR3 extends over 14 amino acids. Deletions cut 2 bases from V and 4 bases from J, with 11 bases between. The CDR3 bases are TGTGCCAGCAGCTTACAGGGCGGGGGCTATGGCTACACCTTC. This gives the protein CASSLQGGGYGYTF. Together with reference TRBV7-9 and TRBJ1-2, the CDR3 gives the full variable domain: DTGVSQNPRHKITKRGQNVTFRCDPISEHNRLYWYRQTLGQGPEFLTYFQNEAQLEKSRLLSDRFSAERPKGSFSTLEIQRTEQGDSAMYLCASSLQGGGYGYTFGSGTRLTVV.

In its sample, this clonotype was seen a few times. The rearrangement joins TRBV4-1 to TRBJ2-1; 8 bases line up with TRBD2. In germline, CDR1 is MGHRA, CDR2 YSYEKL. CDR3 length: 15 amino acids. Trimming removed 2 bases from V and 9 bases from J; junction bases left unmatched: 9. The CDR3 is CASSQRTSLRSEQFF. In nucleotides, the CDR3 is TGCGCCAGCAGCCAAAGGACTAGCCTGAGGAGTGAGCAGTTCTTC.

This chain uses TRBV7-2 with TRBJ2-7, with TRBD1 matching over 10 bases. With the DNA end fitting TRBJ2-5 better, the J assignment may be wrong. The germline gives CDR1 SGHTA, CDR2 FQGNSA. This CDR3 region has 15 residues. The CDR3 nucleotides are TGTGCCAGCAGCCAGGGGACAGGGGTTTTAGGGACCCAGTACTTC. Its translation is CASSQGTGVLGTQYF.

As concerns this clonotype: Since a much larger clone is just one base distant, this may be a read error. This rearrangement joins TRBV29-1 to TRBJ2-1; D tentatively fits TRBD1 or TRBD2 (5 bases each). Germline V lookup: CDR1 SQVTM, CDR2 ANQGSEA. This CDR3 comprises 12 residues. In DNA, the CDR3 is TGCAGCGGTGGGGGAGTGGGTAATGAGCGGTTCTTC. Its protein is CSGGGVGNERFF.

This clonotype came up a few times. The chain recombines TRBV27 with TRBJ2-7; D not resolved. The V and J ends lost 6 bases and 2 bases respectively, with 8 bases between them. This CDR3 is built from 12 residues. The germline V gene has CDR1 MNHEY and CDR2 SMNVEV (reference sequence). CDR3 nucleotides: TGTGCCAGCAGGGGTAGGACCTACGAGCAGTACTTC. It is translated as CASRGRTYEQYF.

V gene TRBV28 combines with J gene TRBJ2-5; 8 positions match TRBD1. The CDR3 loop spans 14 amino acids. Per germline, CDR1 MDHEN and CDR2 SYDVKM. V was pared by 7 bases and J by 11 bases, with 15 bases of the junction left unmatched. The DNA of the CDR3 is TGTGCCAGCAACGCAGGGGGCGAAATATACAAGCAGTACTTC. Translated: CASNAGGEIYKQYF. Full variable domain (remainder filled in from reference TRBV28 and TRBJ2-5): DVKVTQSSRYLVKRTGEKVFLECVQDMDHENMFWYRQDPGLGLRLIYFSYDVKMKEKGDIPEGYSVSREKKERFSLILESASTNQTSMYLCASNAGGEIYKQYFGPGTRLLVL.

The V gene is TRBV7-2, the J gene TRBJ2-3; 10 positions match TRBD2. From germline, CDR1 is SGHTA and CDR2 FQGNSA. Trimming took 5 bases from V and 1 from J; bases not matched to a gene: 6. CDR3 length: 16 residues. For the CDR3, the DNA is TGTGCCAGCAGCGGAGAAGCGGGAGGGGGCACAGATACGCAGTATTTT. This gives the protein CASSGEAGGGTDTQYF. Supplemented by reference TRBV7-2 and TRBJ2-3, the full variable domain reads GAGVSQSPSNKVTEKGKDVELRCDPISGHTALYWYRQSLGQGLEFLIYFQGNSAPDKSGLPSDRFSAERTGGSVSTLTIQRTQQEDSAVYLCASSGEAGGGTDTQYFGPGTRLTVL.

CDR3 coding DNA: TGTGCCAGCATCCAGGGGTACTTGAGCAATCAGCCCCAGCATTTT. Its protein product is CASIQGYLSNQPQHF. The V gene is TRBV6-2 or TRBV6-3, the J gene TRBJ1-5; the D gene is possibly TRBD1 (6 bases). In germline, CDR1 is MNHEY, CDR2 SVGEGT. The CDR3 loop spans 15 amino acids. V lost 7 bases and J 1 base, leaving 14 bases between the germline ends.

The V and J genes are TRBV5-1 and TRBJ2-3, with a possible D match to TRBD2 (6 bases). CDR3 length: 16 amino acids. V was pared by 3 bases and J by 0 bases, with 14 bases between. Looked up from germline, CDR1 is SGHRS and CDR2 is YFSETQ. The CDR3 DNA reads as TGCGCCAGCAGCTGGGTCAGCGGGCGAAGCACAGATACGCAGTATTTT. Its translation is CASSWVSGRSTDTQYF.

Only a few counts were recorded for this clonotype. This chain connects TRBV7-9 to TRBJ1-2; 8 nucleotides line up with TRBD1. With 3 bases clipped from V and 2 bases from J, the junction kept 8 bases outside the gene matches. The CDR3 is made up of 16 amino acids. CDR1 SEHNR and CDR2 FQNEAQ come from the germline V gene (reference sequence). The CDR3, as DNA: TGTGCCAGCAGCTTTTCGAGACAGGGGACGAACTATGGCTACACCTTC. Residues: CASSFSRQGTNYGYTF.

V is TRBV12-3 or TRBV12-4 and J is TRBJ2-3; D gene unclear. Trimming stripped 3 bases from V and 6 bases from J, with 16 bases between. The CDR3 is 15 amino acids. CDR3 bases: TGTGCCAGCAGTTTTCTAGATCGAGATGACGATACGCAGTATTTT. Translation gives CASSFLDRDDDTQYF.

The chain is built from TRBV9 and TRBJ2-4; D might be TRBD1 or TRBD2, each matching 6 bases. Germline loops: CDR1 SGDLS, CDR2 YYNGEE. The V and J ends lost 4 bases and 6 bases respectively, with 20 bases between them. This CDR3 contains 16 residues. CDR3 nucleotide sequence: TGTGCCAGCAGCCCTGATACGGGGGCTCGGGGAAACATTCAGTACTTC. Its protein product is CASSPDTGARGNIQYF.

V and J are TRBV5-4 and TRBJ2-1; the D gene is possibly TRBD1 (6 bases). The CDR3 runs 12 residues. V was pared by 0 bases and J by 10 bases, with 8 bases between. Germline CDR1 and CDR2: SGHNT and YYREEE (reference sequence). The CDR3 region is CASSLVQGEQFF. The CDR3, as DNA: TGTGCCAGCAGCTTGGTACAGGGAGAGCAGTTCTTC.

This clonotype has just one count. Relative to the germline gene, one junction end is altered; a read error may explain this. The chain is built from TRBV10-3 and TRBJ2-2, with D tentatively TRBD2 (6 bases). The CDR3 extends over 14 amino acids. CDR1 is ENHRY, CDR2 SYGVKD, per germline. The CDR3 reads CAIFGGSRTGELFF. The CDR3 DNA sequence: TGTGCCATCTTCGGAGGGAGTCGCACCGGGGAGTTGTTTTTT.

The rearrangement uses TRBV6-5 and TRBJ2-3, with TRBD2 matching 9 bases. V lost 7 bases, J lost 2 bases, and 7 bases stayed unmatched. This CDR3 is built from 15 residues. Germline V gene sequence: CDR1 MNHEY, CDR2 SVGAGI. CDR3 amino acids: CASTYSGSSTDTQYF. The CDR3 DNA sequence: TGTGCCAGCACCTATAGCGGGAGCTCCACAGATACGCAGTATTTT.

This rearrangement joins TRBV20-1 to TRBJ2-1, with 8 bases matching TRBD1. The CDR3 extends over 12 amino acids. The trim removed 5 bases at V and 6 bases at J, leaving 3 bases unmatched. CDR1 DFQATT and CDR2 SNEGSKA come from the germline V gene (reference sequence). This CDR3 is CSALDRVNEQFF. The CDR3 nucleotides are TGCAGTGCTTTGGACAGGGTCAATGAGCAGTTCTTC.

The chain is built from TRBV9 and TRBJ2-3; D not resolved. Germline CDR1 is SGDLS and CDR2 is YYNGEE. The CDR3 consists of 15 residues. V was cut by 0 bases and J by 4 bases, with 12 bases left in between. DNA for the CDR3: TGTGCCAGCAGCGTAGCTGGCCTTCAGGCAGATACGCAGTATTTT. Its translation is CASSVAGLQADTQYF.

The gene calls are TRBV20-1 and TRBJ1-2; 8 bases are a match to TRBD1. There are 12 residues in the CDR3. Trimming at V came to 6 bases and at J to 7 bases, leaving 7 bases not matched to a gene. Germline-derived CDR1 and CDR2 are DFQATT and SNEGSKA (reference sequence). CDR3 coding DNA: TGCAGTGCAAAGCAGGGGGCCTTTGGCTACACCTTC. As protein: CSAKQGAFGYTF.